What follows are 19 T cell receptor beta chains derived from one specimen sequenced in a study of Graves' ophthalmopathy and Graves' hyperthyroidism. TCR beta CDR3 amplification used RNA transcripts. The workflow started with a first-round RT-PCR run with HTBI primers and then moved on to a second-round multiplex PCR. TCRdb re-called the multiplex PCR reads through MiXCR, storing one row per CDR3 protein. The sample lists hundreds of thousands of distinct CDR3 sequences; about 41% were seen once. Sequencing input: peripheral blood. The receptors derive from an adult man with Graves' ophthalmopathy.

About this clonotype itself: An end of the junction differs from the germline gene, which may be a read error. The rearrangement links TRBV10-3 to TRBJ2-5; 10 bases fit TRBD1. CDR3 length equals 15 residues. Per the germline V gene, CDR1 is ENHRY and CDR2 is SYGVKD. The chain's CDR3 is CTISEIGDRGETQYF. DNA for the CDR3: TGTACCATCAGTGAAATCGGGGACAGGGGTGAGACCCAGTACTTC.

Remarks on this clonotype: A much larger clone lies a single base off, so this may be a read error. The genes are TRBV20-1 and TRBJ1-1; the D is unclear. This CDR3 is built from 12 residues. V dropped 3 bases and J dropped 8 bases, with 13 bases sitting between them. Germline CDR1 and CDR2: DFQATT and SNEGSKA (reference sequence). This CDR3 is CSASSSGPEAFF. Written as DNA, the CDR3 is TGCAGTGCTAGCTCTTCCGGGCCAGAAGCTTTCTTT.

This clonotype was found many times. The chain has TRBV19 and TRBJ1-4; 11 bases are a match to TRBD1. Trimming removed 0 bases from V and 5 bases from J; junction bases left unmatched: 2. CDR3 length equals 16 residues. Per germline, CDR1 LNHDA and CDR2 SQIVND (reference sequence). In nucleotides, the CDR3 is TGTGCCAGTAGTATAGATGGACAGGGGGCGAATGAAAAACTGTTTTTT. It yields the protein CASSIDGQGANEKLFF.

Worth noting for this clonotype: Compared with germline, one end of the junction differs, possibly owing to a read error. This rearrangement joins TRBV10-2 to TRBJ1-2; 8 nucleotides match TRBD1. Germline-derived CDR1 and CDR2 are WSHSY and SAAADI. The CDR3 contains 16 residues. CDR3 in DNA: TGTGCCAGCAGCCGGGGACAGGAAAGCCGTAACTATGGCTACACCTTC. It encodes CASSRGQESRNYGYTF.

With regard to this clonotype: Just one base apart from a much larger clone, this may be a read error. The V call is TRBV2, the J call TRBJ1-5, with D hard to call. This CDR3 is 13 amino acids long. Trimming took 2 bases from V and 9 from J, leaving 11 bases between them. Germline values: CDR1 SNHLY, CDR2 FYNNEI. The DNA for the CDR3 is TGTGCCAGCAGTGAAAGAGACTATCGGCCCCAGCATTTT. Its translation is CASSERDYRPQHF.

For the CDR3, the DNA is TGCAGCGCCAGGGGGTTGGGAAGCGGGGGAGAGACCCAGTACTTC. Amino acids: CSARGLGSGGETQYF. This chain uses TRBV29-1 with TRBJ2-5; tentative D call: TRBD2 (8 bases). The CDR3 has 15 amino acids. From germline, CDR1 is SQVTM and CDR2 ANQGSEA. V was trimmed by 7 bases and J by 4 bases, leaving 22 bases between them.

V usage is TRBV11-1 and J usage is TRBJ2-2; 14 bases agree with TRBD2. V lost 5 bases, J lost 3 bases, and 5 bases stayed unmatched. In germline, CDR1 is SGHAT, CDR2 FQDESV (reference sequence). This CDR3 comprises 17 residues. The chain's CDR3 is CASSAGLAGDDTGELFF. The CDR3 DNA follows: TGTGCCAGCAGCGCGGGACTAGCGGGAGATGACACCGGGGAGCTGTTTTTT.

A note on this clonotype: A much larger clonotype is one base distant, so this may be a read error. No conserved phenylalanine or tryptophan ends this CDR3, so it is likely a read error. The J gene is TRBJ1-3, the V gene TRBV20-1; no reliable D call. The V gene lost 3 bases and the J gene lost 0 bases, with 9 bases spanning the gap. The CDR3 covers 14 residues. Germline CDR1 reads DFQATT; CDR2 reads SNEGSKA (reference sequence). The CDR3 sequence is CSASRTRSGNTIYS. Written as DNA, the CDR3 is TGCAGTGCTAGTCGAACCCGCTCTGGAAACACCATATATTCT.

CDR3 bases: TGTGCCAGCAGTCCCACCCCACAGGAGGGGGACACTGAAGCTTTCTTT. Translating it yields CASSPTPQEGDTEAFF. The chain links TRBV11-1 to TRBJ1-1; possible D gene TRBD1, 6 bases. The germline V gene has CDR1 SGHAT and CDR2 FQDESV (reference sequence). The V end was cut by 6 bases, the J end by 3 bases, with 20 bases between. This CDR3 is built from 16 residues. Supplemented by reference TRBV11-1 and TRBJ1-1, the full variable domain reads EAEVAQSPRYKITEKSQAVAFWCDPISGHATLYWYRQILGQGPELLVQFQDESVVDDSQLPKDRFSAERLKGVDSTLKIQPAELGDSAMYLCASSPTPQEGDTEAFFGQGTRLTVV.

The chain combines TRBV3-1 with TRBJ2-7; D unclear. The CDR3 runs 16 residues. Germline CDR1 and CDR2: LGHDT and YNNKEL (reference sequence). The V end was cut by 0 bases, the J end by 5 bases, with 17 bases between. Here the CDR3 reads CASSQDPGVAANEQYF. Written as DNA, the CDR3 is TGTGCCAGCAGCCAAGACCCTGGGGTAGCTGCCAACGAGCAGTACTTC.

This clonotype was picked up many times. The V gene is TRBV5-4, the J gene TRBJ1-2; D not certain. CDR1 is SGHNT, CDR2 YYREEE, per germline (reference sequence). The V end lost 0 bases, the J end lost 2 bases, and 8 bases lay between the germline ends. The CDR3 is made up of 14 amino acids. The CDR3 DNA follows: TGTGCCAGCAGCTTGGCCCCGGCGAACTATGGCTACACCTTC. This sequence encodes CASSLAPANYGYTF.

The chain is built from TRBV7-9 and TRBJ2-2; 9 nucleotides line up with TRBD1. Germline V CDR1 and CDR2: SEHNR, FQNEAQ (reference sequence). This CDR3 has 15 residues. V shed 6 bases and J 6 bases; nucleotides not matched to a gene: 8. The CDR3 coding sequence is TGTGCCAGCAGTGACTGGGACAGGGTAGCCGGGGAGCTGTTTTTT. Translated, it gives CASSDWDRVAGELFF.

This clonotype was counted many times. The chain combines TRBV10-2 with TRBJ1-5; 7 bases align to TRBD1. Losses at the gene ends were 6 bases for V and 3 bases for J; bases not matched to a gene: 8. Germline CDR1 reads WSHSY; CDR2 reads SAAADI. This CDR3 comprises 15 residues. Written as DNA, the CDR3 is TGCGCCAGCAGGGAAGACAGGGACTACAATCAGCCCCAGCATTTT. It specifies CASREDRDYNQPQHF.

This clonotype was seen ten or more times. The chain joins TRBV19 to TRBJ1-4, with a weak D call TRBD1 (5 bases). Germline V gene lookup returns CDR1 LNHDA and CDR2 SQIVND (reference sequence). Trimming removed 3 bases at V and 6 bases at J, with 11 bases between. The CDR3 is 14 residues long. The CDR3 spells CASSMAGMDEKLFF. In nucleotides, the CDR3 is TGTGCCAGTAGTATGGCAGGGATGGATGAAAAACTGTTTTTT.

V is TRBV24-1 and J is TRBJ2-2, with D hard to call. The CDR3 totals 13 residues. Germline V gives CDR1 KGHDR, CDR2 SFDVKD. V was pared by 0 bases and J by 9 bases, with 7 bases between. CDR3 sequence (DNA): TGTGCCACCAGTGATTTGCAGCCGAGGGAGCTGTTTTTT. It encodes CATSDLQPRELFF.

This clonotype was observed at least ten times. The chain is built from TRBV20-1 and TRBJ1-2, with D possibly matching TRBD1 (6 bases). Germline CDR1 and CDR2: DFQATT and SNEGSKA (reference sequence). The CDR3 loop spans 14 amino acids. Trimming pared 0 bases from V and 2 bases from J, leaving 10 bases between. Here the CDR3 DNA reads TGCAGTGCTAGAGACCGGGGGGGCAACTATGGCTACACCTTC. As protein: CSARDRGGNYGYTF.

With respect to this clonotype: The germline gene is not matched at one end of the junction; a read error may be the cause. CDR3 loop: CASSYWGIPMNTEAFF. CDR3 DNA: TGTGCCAGCAGTTATTGGGGGATCCCCATGAACACTGAAGCTTTCTTT. The chain carries TRBV10-3 and TRBJ1-1; D perhaps matches TRBD1 (5 bases). The germline V gene encodes CDR1 ENHRY and CDR2 SYGVKD. The CDR3 contains 16 residues.

This rearrangement joins TRBV27 to TRBJ2-7, with a weak D call TRBD2 (6 bases). The CDR3 length is 13 residues. Per the germline V gene, CDR1 is MNHEY and CDR2 is SMNVEV (reference sequence). V dropped 7 bases and J dropped 4 bases, with 14 bases sitting between them. The CDR3 region is CASIKDYRYEQYF. The CDR3 DNA sequence: TGTGCCAGCATCAAGGACTACCGATACGAGCAGTACTTC.

This clonotype has a handful of counts. J is TRBJ2-2 and V is TRBV5-1, with 11 bases matching TRBD1. Germline values: CDR1 SGHRS, CDR2 YFSETQ. Losses at the gene ends were 4 bases for V and 5 bases for J; bases not matched to a gene: 7. The CDR3 consists of 16 residues. CDR3 sequence (DNA): TGCGCCAGCAGCCTGGACAGGGGGCCCTGGACCGGGGAGCTGTTTTTT. Translated, it gives CASSLDRGPWTGELFF.